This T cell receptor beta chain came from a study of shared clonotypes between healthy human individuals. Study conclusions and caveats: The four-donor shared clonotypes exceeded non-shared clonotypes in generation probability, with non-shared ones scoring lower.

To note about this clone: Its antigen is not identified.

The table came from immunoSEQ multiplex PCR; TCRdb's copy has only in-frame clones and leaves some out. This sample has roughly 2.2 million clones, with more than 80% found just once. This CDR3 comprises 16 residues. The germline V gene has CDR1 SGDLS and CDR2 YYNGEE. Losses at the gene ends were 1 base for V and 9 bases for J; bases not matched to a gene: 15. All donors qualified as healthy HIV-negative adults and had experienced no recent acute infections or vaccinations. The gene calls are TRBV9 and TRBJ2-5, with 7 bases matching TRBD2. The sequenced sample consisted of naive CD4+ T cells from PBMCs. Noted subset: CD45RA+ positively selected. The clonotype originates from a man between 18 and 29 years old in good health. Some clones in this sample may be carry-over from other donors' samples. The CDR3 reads CASSVTGAAGVEAQYF. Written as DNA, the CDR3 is TGTGCCAGCAGCGTAACCGGTGCCGCGGGGGTTGAGGCCCAGTACTTC.